The 14 T cell receptor beta chains reported below all come from one sample, sequenced in a study of neurological immune-mediated disorders. TCRdb re-called the 5' RACE reads with MiXCR, one entry per CDR3 protein. The sample lists roughly 46,000 distinct CDR3 sequences; roughly 2% were seen once. Specimen: PBMCs. These receptors originate from a woman in her 40s with multiple sclerosis.

Ten or more counts support this clonotype. The rearrangement uses TRBV7-2 and TRBJ2-3; D possibly corresponds to TRBD1 (5 bases). V was clipped by 6 bases and J by 2 bases, with 9 bases between them. There are 13 residues in the CDR3. CDR1 and CDR2 (germline): SGHTA, FQGNSA. The CDR3 sequence is CASSHRFTDTQYF. The CDR3 DNA reads as TGTGCCAGCAGTCACAGGTTCACAGATACGCAGTATTTT.

This clonotype has a count of ten or more. Written as DNA, the CDR3 is TGCAGTGCTAGAGACCCCTCTAGCAGTCGGTTCTTC. Translated, it gives CSARDPSSSRFF. J is TRBJ2-1 and V is TRBV20-1; possible D gene TRBD2, 5 bases. From germline, CDR1 is DFQATT and CDR2 SNEGSKA (reference sequence). The germline V and J ends were trimmed by 0 bases and 15 bases, with 15 bases remaining between them. The CDR3 runs 12 residues.

This clonotype was counted many times. The chain recombines TRBV5-4 with TRBJ2-5; TRBD1 is a possible D gene (5 bases). The V and J ends lost 0 bases and 3 bases respectively, with 12 bases between them. The CDR3 is made up of 15 amino acids. Germline assignment: CDR1 SGHNT and CDR2 YYREEE (reference sequence). The CDR3 loop is CASSLEPGSKETQYF. CDR3 nucleotide sequence: TGTGCCAGCAGCTTGGAGCCAGGGTCGAAAGAGACCCAGTACTTC. Together with reference TRBV5-4 and TRBJ2-5, the CDR3 gives the full variable domain: ETGVTQSPTHLIKTRGQQVTLRCSSQSGHNTVSWYQQALGQGPQFIFQYYREEENGRGNFPPRFSGLQFPNYSSELNVNALELDDSALYLCASSLEPGSKETQYFGPGTRLLVL.

This clonotype was seen many times. The gene calls are TRBV5-5 and TRBJ1-5; D unresolved. The germline V and J ends were trimmed by 0 bases and 5 bases, with 12 bases remaining between them. Germline loops: CDR1 SGHKS, CDR2 YYEKEE (reference sequence). The CDR3 has 15 amino acids. The CDR3 is CASSLEGQLDQPQHF. The CDR3 DNA reads TGTGCCAGCAGCTTGGAGGGTCAGTTAGATCAGCCCCAGCATTTT.

This clonotype has ten or more counts. The chain is built from TRBV12-3 or TRBV12-4 and TRBJ2-3, with D perhaps matching TRBD1 (6 bases). Trimming shortened V by 6 bases and J by 0 bases, and 13 bases separated the two germline ends. The CDR3 covers 15 residues. CDR3 in amino acids: CASSPLGGSTDTQYF. Written as DNA, the CDR3 is TGTGCCAGCAGCCCTTTAGGGGGTAGCACAGATACGCAGTATTTT.

This clonotype has at least ten counts. The genes are TRBV5-1 and TRBJ2-1; D is undetermined. Germline V CDR1 and CDR2: SGHRS, YFSETQ. This CDR3 region has 14 residues. V was trimmed by 0 bases and J by 9 bases, leaving 13 bases between them. The DNA of the CDR3 is TGCGCCAGCAGCTTGGACCCTGGGTCCGGTGAGCAGTTCTTC. Protein sequence: CASSLDPGSGEQFF.

The table lists this clonotype with many counts. The chain is built from TRBV20-1 and TRBJ2-7, with TRBD2 identical over 8 bases. Germline V gives CDR1 DFQATT, CDR2 SNEGSKA (reference sequence). V lost 3 bases, J lost 5 bases, and 3 bases stayed unmatched. This CDR3 has 12 amino acids. The CDR3 is CSASRREDEQYF. In DNA, the CDR3 is TGCAGTGCTAGTCGGCGGGAGGACGAGCAGTACTTC.

Within the sample, this clonotype is medium-sized. This sequence joins TRBV20-1 and TRBJ2-1; 9 positions agree with TRBD2. The CDR3 runs to 17 residues. J lost 5 bases, V lost 4 bases, and 15 bases had no gene match. Germline values: CDR1 DFQATT, CDR2 SNEGSKA (reference sequence). CDR3: CSATPGSRGGAHNEQFF. The CDR3 DNA reads TGCAGTGCTACACCCGGGTCGCGGGGGGGCGCCCACAATGAGCAGTTCTTC.

Ten or more counts support this clonotype. The chain couples TRBV12-3 or TRBV12-4 to TRBJ1-5; 8 bases line up with TRBD1. V was pared by 4 bases and J by 11 bases, with 1 base of the junction left unmatched. The CDR3 loop spans 11 amino acids. As DNA, the CDR3 is TGTGCCAGCAGTTGGGACAGGACCCAGCATTTT. Encoded protein: CASSWDRTQHF.

This clonotype has at least ten counts. The rearrangement joins TRBV20-1 to TRBJ2-3; D not certain. V lost 5 bases and J 0 bases, leaving 12 bases between the germline ends. The CDR3 has 14 amino acids. From germline, CDR1 is DFQATT and CDR2 SNEGSKA (reference sequence). The DNA of the CDR3 is TGCAGTGCTCAAAGGCCCTCTAGCACAGATACGCAGTATTTT. Translation: CSAQRPSSTDTQYF.

This clonotype was counted only a few times. The V and J genes are TRBV30 and TRBJ1-6; D is perhaps TRBD1 (6 bases). Trimming shortened V by 4 bases and J by 9 bases, and 13 bases separated the two germline ends. Germline CDR1 is GTSNPN and CDR2 is SVGIG (reference sequence). CDR3 size: 13 residues. CDR3 protein: CAWNRGRGSPLHF. The CDR3 region has the DNA TGTGCCTGGAACCGGGGGCGAGGTTCACCCCTCCACTTT.

This clonotype was seen ten or more times. This chain connects TRBV20-1 to TRBJ1-5; 11 nucleotides line up with TRBD1. The CDR3 has 16 amino acids. The trim removed 5 bases at V and 0 bases at J, leaving 6 bases unmatched. Germline CDR1 and CDR2: DFQATT and SNEGSKA (reference sequence). The CDR3 loop reads CSAGQGAIYSNQPQHF. The CDR3 DNA sequence: TGCAGTGCTGGACAGGGGGCGATATATAGCAATCAGCCCCAGCATTTT.

This clonotype was observed at least ten times. The CDR3 region has the DNA TGTGCCAGCAGCCCTGTTAGCGGGCCCACCGGGGAGCTGTTTTTT. Translation gives CASSPVSGPTGELFF. The V and J genes are TRBV9 and TRBJ2-2, with 7 bases identical to TRBD2. V lost 4 bases, J lost 4 bases, and 7 bases stayed unmatched. Germline CDR1 SGDLS, CDR2 YYNGEE. CDR3 size: 15 residues.

This clonotype was picked up many times. The chain employs TRBV10-2 and TRBJ2-7, with no clear D. V lost 2 bases to trimming and J lost 4 bases, with 12 bases between them. The germline V gene encodes CDR1 WSHSY and CDR2 SAAADI. The CDR3 extends over 14 amino acids. The chain's CDR3 is CASSEPGVPYEQYF. CDR3 DNA: TGCGCCAGCAGTGAGCCTGGGGTTCCGTACGAGCAGTACTTC.